This T cell receptor (beta chain) derives from a study of blood T cell repertoires in COVID-19 (dated by TCRdb to the early 2020s). For the wider study: The collaborator samples originated in the United States, Italy and Spain and spanned the acute and convalescent phases of COVID-19. The repertoires were released in a freely available public database intended as a resource for research on the immune response to SARS-CoV-2. The material from the prospective study consisted of cDNA or gDNA derived from T cells, B-cell-depleted T cells, or PBMCs. Nearly every sample came with metadata listing a de-identified subject ID, COVID-19 status, age in years and sex. Samples came from the ongoing ImmuneRACE study (first 160 participants) plus 1,254 subjects from 6 global collaborators. Subjects who had been exposed to COVID-19, were actively infected with it, or had recovered from it provided the deeply sampled blood TCRbeta repertoires that made up the dataset. Where available, HLA class I and class II types were obtained from metadata supplied by the sample provider rather than from assay-based typing.

Only a few counts were recorded for this clone. Its antigen specificity is not known. One base away there is no much larger clone; base qualities are not given. The paper as a whole reports these results and caveats: The amount of clinical and demographic metadata varied by source and participant and was provided uncurated.

The CDR3 contains 13 residues, cysteine and phenylalanine counted. Of all the DNA, just the CDR3 is kept, 39 bases in frame from base 1. The germline V gene supplies CDR1 SGDLS and CDR2 YYNGEE. Trimming accounts for 2 bases at V and 7 bases at J, while the number of junction bases matched to no gene is 0. TCRbeta CDR3 regions were amplified from genomic DNA by means of the immunoSEQ Assay, a bias-controlled multiplex PCR. Per the original workflow: The number of nucleated cells in each sample was estimated from the amplification of reference gene primers within the assay. Sequence reads were collapsed and filtered to measure the absolute abundance of every unique TCRbeta CDR3 rearrangement. For each sample, productive Simpson clonality was calculated as the square root of Simpson's diversity index across productive rearrangements. Not all clones reach the TCRdb copy of this immuneACCESS table, which keeps in-frame sequences only. Checked studies attribute under half of the gap to unresolved V genes and leave the rest unexplained. V and J calls plus clone size are reproduced from that table; the DNA served to infer D and trimming. This sample has fewer than 50,000 clones in its table, and about 70% of those were observed once. The ten largest clones add up to approximately 60% of the sample.

Whole blood was collected in K2EDTA tubes by collaborating institutions according to the institutions' own protocols. For TCRbeta analysis, collaborator samples were shipped as frozen whole blood, as isolated PBMCs, or as DNA extracted from either sample type. The specimen was peripheral blood. In this chain, TRBV9 is recombined with TRBJ1-6; 7 bases in the middle match TRBD1. This TCR came from a man older than 75 with acute or convalescent COVID-19. The CDR3 region has the sequence CASSVTGNSPLHF. The DNA is TGTGCCAGCAGCGTGACAGGGAATTCACCCCTCCACTTT. When the CDR3 is completed using the reference TRBV9 and TRBJ1-6 genes on either side, the full variable domain is DSGVTQTPKHLITATGQRVTLRCSPRSGDLSVYWYQQSLDQGLQFLIQYYNGEERAKGNILERFSAQQFPDLHSELNLSSLELGDSALYFCASSVTGNSPLHFGNGTRLTVT.